Given below is one T cell receptor (beta chain) in context. Within the sample, other DNA sequences also encode this same CDR3. The data originate from a study of shared clonotypes between healthy human individuals. The CDR3 runs to 13 residues. Per the germline V gene, CDR1 is SGHRS and CDR2 is YFSETQ. Trimming removed 1 base from V and 2 bases from J, with 6 bases in between. TCRdb's copy holds only in-frame clones and misses some; the assay was immunoSEQ multiplex PCR. The sample lists about 1.4 million clones; approximately 97% were seen once. The receptor comes from a young man in good health. The V gene is TRBV5-1, the J gene TRBJ2-5; D unclear. The sample taken for sequencing was naive CD4+ T cells sorted from blood. The subset here: CD45RA+ positively selected. The CDR3 coding sequence is TGCGCCAGCAGCTTGAGTGGTCAAGAGACCCAGTACTTC. Its protein product is CASSLSGQETQYF. The full variable domain, rest sourced from reference TRBV5-1 and TRBJ2-5, is KAGVTQTPRYLIKTRGQQVTLSCSPISGHRSVSWYQQTPGQGLQFLFEYFSETQRNKGNFPGRFSGRQFSNSRSEMNVSTLELGDSALYLCASSLSGQETQYFGPGTRLLVL.